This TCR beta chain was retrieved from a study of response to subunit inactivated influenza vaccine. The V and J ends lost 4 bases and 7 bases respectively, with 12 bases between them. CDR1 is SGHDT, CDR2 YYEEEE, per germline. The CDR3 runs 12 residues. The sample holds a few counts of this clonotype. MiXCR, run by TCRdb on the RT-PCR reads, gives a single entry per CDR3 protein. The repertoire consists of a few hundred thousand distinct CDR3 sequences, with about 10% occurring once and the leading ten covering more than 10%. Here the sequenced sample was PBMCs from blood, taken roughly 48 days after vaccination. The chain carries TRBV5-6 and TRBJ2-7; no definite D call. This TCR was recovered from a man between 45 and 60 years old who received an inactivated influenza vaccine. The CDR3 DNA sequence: TGTGCCAGCAGCATAGGGTTAGGGGAGCAGTACTTC. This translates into CASSIGLGEQYF.